This T cell receptor (beta chain) was retrieved from a study of CD8 T cells in Susac syndrome. Sequencing of TCR beta was performed on blood CD8+ and CD4+ T cells. Reverse transcription of roughly 0.5 to 1 ug RNA was performed with random hexamers. One entry per CDR3 protein results from TCRdb running MiXCR on the immunoSEQ multiplex PCR reads. The sample consists of about 290,000 distinct CDR3 sequences, approximately 90% of them appearing once. The CDR3 totals 13 residues. Per the germline V gene, CDR1 is SNHLY and CDR2 is FYNNEI. J was trimmed by 7 bases and V by 6 bases; bases with no gene match: 8.

The sequencing input was CD8+ T cells from PBMCs. The genes are TRBV2 and TRBJ2-7; TRBD1 matches 8 bases. The TCR comes from a human donor with multiple sclerosis. The CDR3 coding sequence is TGTGCCAGCAGGGGGATGGACAGGGATGAGCAGTACTTC. This gives the protein CASRGMDRDEQYF.